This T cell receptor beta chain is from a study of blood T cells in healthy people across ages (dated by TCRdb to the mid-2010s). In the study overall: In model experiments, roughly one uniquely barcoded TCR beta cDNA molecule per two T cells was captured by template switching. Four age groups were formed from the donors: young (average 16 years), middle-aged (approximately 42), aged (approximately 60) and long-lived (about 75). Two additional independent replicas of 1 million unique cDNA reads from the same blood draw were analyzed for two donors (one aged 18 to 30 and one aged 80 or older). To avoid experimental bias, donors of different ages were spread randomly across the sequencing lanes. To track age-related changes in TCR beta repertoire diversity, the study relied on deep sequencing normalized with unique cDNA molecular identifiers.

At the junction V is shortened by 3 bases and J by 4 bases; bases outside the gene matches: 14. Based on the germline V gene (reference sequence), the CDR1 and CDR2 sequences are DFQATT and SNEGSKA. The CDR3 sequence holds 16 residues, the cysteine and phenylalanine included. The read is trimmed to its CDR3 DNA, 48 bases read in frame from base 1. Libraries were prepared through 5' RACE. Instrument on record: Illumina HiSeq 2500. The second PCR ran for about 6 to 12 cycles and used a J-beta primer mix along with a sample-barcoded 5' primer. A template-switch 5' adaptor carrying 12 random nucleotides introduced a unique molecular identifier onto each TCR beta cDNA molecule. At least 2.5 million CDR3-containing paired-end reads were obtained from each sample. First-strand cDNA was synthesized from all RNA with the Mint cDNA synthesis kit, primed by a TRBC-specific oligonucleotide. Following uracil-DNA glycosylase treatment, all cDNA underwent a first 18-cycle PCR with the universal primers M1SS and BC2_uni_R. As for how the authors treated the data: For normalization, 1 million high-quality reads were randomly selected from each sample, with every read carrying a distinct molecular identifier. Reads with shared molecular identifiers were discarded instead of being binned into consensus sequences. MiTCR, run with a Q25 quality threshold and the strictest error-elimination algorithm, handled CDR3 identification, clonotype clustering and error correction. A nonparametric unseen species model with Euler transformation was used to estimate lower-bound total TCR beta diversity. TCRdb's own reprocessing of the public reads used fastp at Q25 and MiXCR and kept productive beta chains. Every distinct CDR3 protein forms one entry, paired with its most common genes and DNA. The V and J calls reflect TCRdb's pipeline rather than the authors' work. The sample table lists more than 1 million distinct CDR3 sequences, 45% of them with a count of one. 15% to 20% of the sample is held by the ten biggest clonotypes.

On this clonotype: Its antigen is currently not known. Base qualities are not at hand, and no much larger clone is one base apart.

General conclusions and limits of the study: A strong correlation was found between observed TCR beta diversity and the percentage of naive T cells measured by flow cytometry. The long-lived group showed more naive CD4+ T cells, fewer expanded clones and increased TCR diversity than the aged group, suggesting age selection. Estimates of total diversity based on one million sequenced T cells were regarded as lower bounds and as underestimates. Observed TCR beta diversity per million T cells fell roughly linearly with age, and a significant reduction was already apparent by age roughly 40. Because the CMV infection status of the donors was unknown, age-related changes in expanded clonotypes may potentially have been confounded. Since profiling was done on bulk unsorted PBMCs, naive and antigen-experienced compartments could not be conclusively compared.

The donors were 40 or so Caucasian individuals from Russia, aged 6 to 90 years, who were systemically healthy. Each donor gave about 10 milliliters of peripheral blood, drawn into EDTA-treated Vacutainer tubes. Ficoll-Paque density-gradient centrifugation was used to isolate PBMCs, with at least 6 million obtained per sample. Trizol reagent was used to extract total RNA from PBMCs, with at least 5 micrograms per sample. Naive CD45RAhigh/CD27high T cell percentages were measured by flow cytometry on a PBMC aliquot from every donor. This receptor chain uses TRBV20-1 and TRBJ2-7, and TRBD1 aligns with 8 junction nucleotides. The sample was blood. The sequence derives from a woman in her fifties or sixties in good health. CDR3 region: CSARRWGQERGYEQYF. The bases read TGCAGTGCTAGGAGGTGGGGACAGGAGAGAGGGTACGAGCAGTACTTC.